This TCR beta chain was observed in a study of blood T cell repertoires in COVID-19. Overall study: Sources were T cells, B-cell-depleted T cells, or PBMCs; the material itself was cDNA or gDNA.

Original analysis: Counts of nucleated cells, estimated from reference gene primer amplification, were obtained. Repertoires were generated with immunoSEQ multiplex PCR, while TCRdb's copy carries only in-frame clones and drops some. V and J calls plus clone size are reproduced from that table; the DNA served to infer D and trimming. In the table there are tens of thousands of clones, less than 90% of which are singletons. Germline CDR1 is WSHSY and CDR2 is SAAADI. The CDR3 is 14 residues long. V lost 4 bases and J lost 6, with 15 bases in between. V gene TRBV10-2 combines with J gene TRBJ1-2; tentative D call: TRBD1 (6 bases). The receptor comes from a man aged 50 to 60 with acute or convalescent COVID-19. Sequences were obtained from peripheral blood. The CDR3 DNA follows: TGCGCCAGCAGTGGGCAGGGGAACACCAATGGCTACACCTTC. Translated: CASSGQGNTNGYTF.